The table lists the clone carrying this TCR beta chain with a few counts. The sample is drawn from a study of T-cell reconstitution after alpha-beta-depleted transplantation in children. Preparation of the TCRbeta library used unique molecular identifiers. MiXCR, run by TCRdb on the PCR reads, gives a single entry per CDR3 protein. The sample includes a few hundred thousand distinct CDR3 sequences, under 13% seen only once; the top ten take roughly 2.5%. The CDR3 totals 15 residues. The V gene's germline CDR1 is SEHNR and CDR2 FQNEAQ (reference sequence). V was shortened by 5 bases and J by 7 bases, with 21 bases between the two germline ends.

The sequence was obtained from a human donor who donated a stem cell graft to a child with acute lymphoblastic leukemia. The chain carries TRBV7-9 and TRBJ2-7; D tentatively reads TRBD1 or TRBD2 (5 bases each). The material sequenced was PBMCs from the stem cell graft donor, taken from the stem cell graft. This CDR3 reads CASSPGTGTILEQYF. CDR3 bases: TGTGCCAGCAGCCCCGGGACCGGGACGATTCTAGAGCAGTACTTC.